This TCR beta chain was sequenced for a study of blood T cell repertoires in COVID-19. Overall study context: Samples representing acute and convalescent COVID-19 were sourced from the United States, Italy and Spain.

Data came from immunoSEQ multiplex PCR; TCRdb stores just in-frame clones and leaves some out. The sample has 300,000 to 350,000 clones, 90% seen once; the top ten hold 6.5% to 8%. The germline gives CDR1 MNHEY, CDR2 SMNVEV (reference sequence). This CDR3 has 13 amino acids. V gave up 8 bases and J gave up 2 bases; unmatched junction bases: 6. Sequenced: peripheral blood. The chain employs TRBV27 and TRBJ2-7; 7 bases match TRBD2. This TCR was sampled from a woman aged 25-40 years with COVID-19, enrolled during active disease. DNA for the CDR3: TGTGCCAGCGGAGCGGGACCTACCTACGAGCAGTACTTC. It encodes CASGAGPTYEQYF.